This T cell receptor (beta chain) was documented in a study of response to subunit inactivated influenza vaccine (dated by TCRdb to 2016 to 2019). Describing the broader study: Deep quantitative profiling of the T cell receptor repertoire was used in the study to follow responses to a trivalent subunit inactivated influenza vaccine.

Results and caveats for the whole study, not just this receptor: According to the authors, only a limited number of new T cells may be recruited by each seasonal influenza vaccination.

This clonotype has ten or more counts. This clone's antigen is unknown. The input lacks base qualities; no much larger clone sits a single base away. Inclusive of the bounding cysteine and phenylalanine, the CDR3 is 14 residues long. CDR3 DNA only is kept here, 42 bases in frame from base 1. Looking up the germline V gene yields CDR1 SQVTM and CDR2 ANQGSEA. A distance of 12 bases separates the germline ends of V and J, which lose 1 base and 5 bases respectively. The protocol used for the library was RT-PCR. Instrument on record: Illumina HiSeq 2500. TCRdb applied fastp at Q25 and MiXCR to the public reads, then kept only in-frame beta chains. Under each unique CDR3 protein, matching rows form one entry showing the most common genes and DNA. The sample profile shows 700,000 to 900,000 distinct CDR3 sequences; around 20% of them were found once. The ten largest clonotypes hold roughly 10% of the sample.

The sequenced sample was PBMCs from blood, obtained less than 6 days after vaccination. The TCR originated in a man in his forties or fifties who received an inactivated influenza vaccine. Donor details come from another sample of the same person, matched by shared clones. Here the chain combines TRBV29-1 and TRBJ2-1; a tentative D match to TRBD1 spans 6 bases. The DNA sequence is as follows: TGCAGCGTTGAAGCCAGGGGACGCGACAATGAGCAGTTCTTC. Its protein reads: CSVEARGRDNEQFF.